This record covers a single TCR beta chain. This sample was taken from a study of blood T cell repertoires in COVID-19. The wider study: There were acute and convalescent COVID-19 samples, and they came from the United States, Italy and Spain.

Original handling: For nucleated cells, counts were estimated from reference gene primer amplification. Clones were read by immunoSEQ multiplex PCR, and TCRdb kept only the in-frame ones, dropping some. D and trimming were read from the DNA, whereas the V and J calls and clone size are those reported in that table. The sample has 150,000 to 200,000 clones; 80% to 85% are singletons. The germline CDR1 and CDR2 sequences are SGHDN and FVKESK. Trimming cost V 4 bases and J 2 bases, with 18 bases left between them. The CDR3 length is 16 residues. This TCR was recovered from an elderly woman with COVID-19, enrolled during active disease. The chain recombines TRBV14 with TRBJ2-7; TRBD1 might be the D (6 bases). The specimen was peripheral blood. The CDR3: CASSPFQGKGTYEQYF. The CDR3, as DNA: TGTGCCAGCAGCCCTTTCCAGGGGAAAGGGACCTACGAGCAGTACTTC.